The rows below give T cell receptor beta chains drawn from one sample of a study of technical replicates of blood from several donors. Some clones are missing from TCRdb's copy, which holds only in-frame ones; the method was immunoSEQ multiplex PCR. The data hold 60,000 to 95,000 clones, with 91% observed a single time. Sequencing used T cells isolated from PBMCs. These receptors originate from a human donor in good health. Some clones in this sample may be carry-over from other donors' samples. CDR3s include the opening cysteine and the closing phenylalanine or tryptophan. The D gene is left open where the match is weak. A row's size may be missing; if present it is once, few, many or a size class.

abundance | j_gene | d_gene | v_gene | CDR3nt | CDR3aa
- | TRBJ1-6 | - | TRBV19 | TGTGCCAGTAGTATTTCCAGATATAATTCACCCCTCCACTTT | CASSISRYNSPLHF
- | TRBJ1-4 | - | TRBV7-2 | TGTGCCAGCAGCTTAGGTAATCGGGGAGAAAAACTGTTTTTT | CASSLGNRGEKLFF
- | TRBJ2-7 | - | TRBV18 | TGTGCCAGCTCAAGGGGTACACAGGGTATTGGCGAGCAGTACTTC | CASSRGTQGIGEQYF
once | TRBJ2-5 | - | TRBV12-5 | TGTGCTAGTGGTTCGGACAGCCAAGAGACCCAGTACTTC | CASGSDSQETQYF
- | TRBJ2-7 | - | TRBV5-1 | TGCGCCAACAGCCTCGACAGTTCCTACGAGCAGTACTTC | CANSLDSSYEQYF
- | TRBJ2-3 | - | TRBV5-4 | TGTGCCAGCAGCCATAGCGGAGAAGGGACAGATACGCAGTATTTT | CASSHSGEGTDTQYF
once | TRBJ2-3 | TRBD2 | TRBV27 | TGTGCCAGAAACGACCGAGCGGGAGCCTTCACAGATACGCAGTATTTT | CARNDRAGAFTDTQYF
- | TRBJ1-5 | - | TRBV18 | TGTGCCAGCTCCCGCGGACACCCAGATCAGCCCCAGCATTTT | CASSRGHPDQPQHF
- | TRBJ1-1 | - | TRBV7-9 | TGTGCCAGCAGCCCTGGGGCGGACACTGAAGCTTTCTTT | CASSPGADTEAFF
- | TRBJ1-5 | TRBD1 | TRBV5-5 | TGTGCCAGCAGCTTGGCTGTGGACAGGGGACATCAGCCCCAGCATTTT | CASSLAVDRGHQPQHF
- | TRBJ1-5 | TRBD1 | TRBV2 | TGTGCCAGCAGTGAAGCGGGACAGGGGAGTCAGCCCCAGCATTTT | CASSEAGQGSQPQHF
- | TRBJ2-7 | - | TRBV18 | TGTGCCAGCTCACCCGGGACTGCTCCGACCGCCGAGCAGTACTTC | CASSPGTAPTAEQYF
- | TRBJ2-1 | TRBD2 | TRBV19 | TGTGCCAGTAGAGGTAGGGGACTAGGGTTCAATGAGCAGTTCTTC | CASRGRGLGFNEQFF
- | TRBJ2-4 | - | TRBV10-1 | TGCGCCAGCAGTGACAGTTTCGTAGGGGAAGGCCAGTACTTC | CASSDSFVGEGQYF
- | TRBJ1-1 | - | TRBV4-1 | TGCGCCAGCAGCCAATCAGGGTTATGGACTGAAGCTTTCTTT | CASSQSGLWTEAFF
once | TRBJ2-5 | - | TRBV5-4 | TGTGCCAGCAGCTTGCCCATCCAAGAGACCCAGTACTTC | CASSLPIQETQYF
- | TRBJ2-7 | - | TRBV18 | TGTGCCAGCTCACCTGGACGGGGGAGATACGAGCAGTACTTC | CASSPGRGRYEQYF
- | TRBJ2-2 | TRBD1 | TRBV2 | TGTGCCAGCAGGGGACAGCCCAACACCGGGGAGCTGTTTTTT | CASRGQPNTGELFF
- | TRBJ2-1 | - | TRBV7-9 | TGTGCCAGCAGCTTACCCACCGGGAGTTACAATGAGCAGTTCTTC | CASSLPTGSYNEQFF
once | TRBJ2-7 | - | TRBV2 | TGTGCCAGCAACAAAGAAAAGAGACAGGGGGATAGCGGGGGTACCTACGAGCAGTACTTC | CASNKEKRQGDSGGTYEQYF
- | TRBJ2-7 | - | TRBV9 | TGTGCCAGCAGCGTAGCAGGGTCTGGCTACGAGCAGTACTTC | CASSVAGSGYEQYF
- | TRBJ2-7 | - | TRBV5-4 | TGTGCCACCACCCTCCCGGGACGGACTACCTACGAGCAGTACTTC | CATTLPGRTTYEQYF
- | TRBJ2-3 | TRBD1 | TRBV18 | TGTGCCAGCTCACGTCCCGGGACAGGGGGCGTGATGGATACGCAGTATTTT | CASSRPGTGGVMDTQYF
once | TRBJ2-7 | TRBD2 | TRBV19 | TGTGCCAGTAGTGCAACTAGCGAACACGAGCAGTACTTC | CASSATSEHEQYF
- | TRBJ2-1 | TRBD1 | TRBV4-1 | TGCGCCAGCAGCCAAGACCGGGACAGGCCTTCCAATGAGCAGTTCTTC | CASSQDRDRPSNEQFF
- | TRBJ1-1 | - | TRBV18 | TGTGCCAGCTCACCCGACTGGGACACTGAAGCTTTCTTT | CASSPDWDTEAFF
- | TRBJ2-7 | - | TRBV10-3 | TGTGCCATCAGTCAGACGACAATAAGCTCCTACGAGCAGTACTTC | CAISQTTISSYEQYF
- | TRBJ2-3 | TRBD2 | TRBV6-5 | TGTGCCAGCAGTTTTTGGGCGGGAGGGAGGGATACGCAGTATTTT | CASSFWAGGRDTQYF
- | TRBJ2-7 | - | TRBV6-5 | TGTGCCACCCGGACATCCTCCGGGGGGCAGTACTTC | CATRTSSGGQYF
- | TRBJ2-1 | TRBD2 | TRBV29-1 | TGCAGCGTTGAACCAGCGGGAACTGGGTACAATGAGCAGTTCTTC | CSVEPAGTGYNEQFF
- | TRBJ2-1 | TRBD1 | TRBV7-9 | TGTGCCAGCAGCCCCCCCCCGGGACAGGGTAACAATGAGCAGTTCTTC | CASSPPPGQGNNEQFF
- | TRBJ2-2 | - | TRBV5-1 | TGCGCCAGCAGCCCAAAGGACATACGATACACCGGGGAGCTGTTTTTT | CASSPKDIRYTGELFF
- | TRBJ1-1 | - | TRBV6-1 | TGTGCCAGCAGTGAAATCGTGGACTCCACTGAAGCTTTCTTT | CASSEIVDSTEAFF
- | TRBJ2-1 | TRBD2 | TRBV9 | TGTGCCAGCAGCGTACTAGCGGGGGGTTACAATGAGCAGTTCTTC | CASSVLAGGYNEQFF